Each of the 26 T cell receptor beta chains below was sequenced from the same sample in a study of blood T cell repertoires in COVID-19. The data were produced by immunoSEQ multiplex PCR, yet TCRdb's version contains in-frame clones alone and is incomplete. The sample carries 110,000 to 150,000 clones, 75% to 85% recorded once. The sequenced material came from peripheral blood. The origin of the receptors is a man in his 60s with acute or convalescent COVID-19.

This clone has only one observation. The chain employs TRBV5-5 and TRBJ2-4; the D gene is possibly TRBD2 (5 bases). The germline V gene has CDR1 SGHKS and CDR2 YYEKEE (reference sequence). The CDR3 has 14 residues. The germline V and J ends were trimmed by 3 bases and 4 bases, with 11 bases remaining between them. Here the CDR3 DNA reads TGTGCCAGCAGCTCCCCTGGCGGGAAAAACATTCAGTACTTC. This codes for CASSSPGGKNIQYF.

V is TRBV9 and J is TRBJ2-2, with D possibly matching TRBD2 (6 bases). CDR3 length: 15 residues. V was shortened by 2 bases and J by 0 bases, with 8 bases between the two germline ends. Germline V lookup: CDR1 SGDLS, CDR2 YYNGEE. The CDR3 sequence is CASSVSGANTGELFF. CDR3 bases: TGTGCCAGCAGCGTTAGCGGAGCGAACACCGGGGAGCTGTTTTTT.

This rearrangement joins TRBV6-1 to TRBJ2-7, with TRBD2 as a possible D gene (6 bases). With 3 bases removed from V and 3 bases from J, the gap between germline ends came to 9 bases. The CDR3 is made up of 13 amino acids. Per the germline V gene, CDR1 is MNHNS and CDR2 is SASEGT. The DNA of the CDR3 is TGTGCCAGCAGTGACCTGGGACTCTACGAGCAGTACTTC. As protein: CASSDLGLYEQYF.

This chain links TRBV3-1 (or the pseudogene TRBV3-2) with TRBJ1-1; a possible D gene is TRBD1 (6 bases). Germline CDR1 is LGHDT and CDR2 is YNNKEL (reference sequence). The CDR3 extends over 14 amino acids. V lost 4 bases and J 4 bases, leaving 13 bases between the germline ends. The CDR3 DNA sequence: TGTGCCAGCAGCCGTAGGACAGATTCCACTGAAGCTTTCTTT. This encodes CASSRRTDSTEAFF.

J is TRBJ2-5 and V is TRBV27, with 10 bases that match TRBD2. CDR3 length: 14 amino acids. V lost 7 bases and J lost 1; bases outside the gene matches: 3. CDR1 and CDR2 (germline): MNHEY, SMNVEV (reference sequence). The CDR3 protein is CASKSSGSQETQYF. CDR3 bases: TGTGCCAGCAAGTCTAGCGGGAGCCAAGAGACCCAGTACTTC.

The chain uses TRBV7-9 and TRBJ2-1, with D uncertain. The CDR3 consists of 12 residues. The V and J ends lost 1 base and 6 bases respectively, with 4 bases between them. The germline V gene encodes CDR1 SEHNR and CDR2 FQNEAQ (reference sequence). CDR3: CASSLVGNEQFF. In DNA, the CDR3 is TGTGCCAGCAGCTTAGTCGGCAATGAGCAGTTCTTC.

The chain couples TRBV19 to TRBJ2-3, with 9 bases fitting TRBD2. CDR1 is LNHDA and CDR2 is SQIVND in the germline V gene (reference sequence). Germline trimming cut 4 bases from V and 3 bases from J; bases unmatched to any gene: 8. This CDR3 comprises 16 residues. CDR3 sequence (DNA): TGTGCCAGTAGTAGATTAGCGGGAGTTACGACAGATACGCAGTATTTT. Translated: CASSRLAGVTTDTQYF.

CDR3 nucleotide sequence: TGTGCCAGTAGTACCCTACGGGACAGGGGCGACACCGGGGAGCTGTTTTTT. It translates to CASSTLRDRGDTGELFF. V is TRBV19 and J is TRBJ2-2, with TRBD1 matching over 10 bases. V dropped 4 bases and J dropped 3; count of bases not matched to a gene: 8. The CDR3 has 17 residues. Germline V gene lookup returns CDR1 LNHDA and CDR2 SQIVND (reference sequence).

The rearrangement joins TRBV19 to TRBJ2-3; unclear D gene. The CDR3 is made up of 16 amino acids. Germline V gene data show CDR1 as LNHDA and CDR2 as SQIVND (reference sequence). V shed 0 bases and J shed 0 bases, with 10 bases lying between them. In DNA form, the CDR3 reads TGTGCCAGTAGTATAGATCGAGGATATAGCACAGATACGCAGTATTTT. Translating gives CASSIDRGYSTDTQYF.

This clone appeared a single time. The chain uses TRBV5-1 and TRBJ2-3, with TRBD1 as a possible D gene (6 bases). The germline V gene has CDR1 SGHRS and CDR2 YFSETQ. V lost 4 bases, J lost 5 bases, and 14 bases lay in between. CDR3 size: 14 residues. CDR3 in DNA: TGCGCCAGCAGCATCCAACAGGGAAAAGATACGCAGTATTTT. It codes for CASSIQQGKDTQYF.

V usage is TRBV5-1 and J usage is TRBJ1-1; D might be TRBD1 (6 bases). The CDR3 totals 14 residues. CDR1 and CDR2 (germline): SGHRS, YFSETQ. V was pared by 6 bases and J by 10 bases, with 22 bases between. In DNA form, the CDR3 reads TGCGCCAGCACCCGTGGGGGGGGCGACGCAGGAGCTTTCTTT. Translating it yields CASTRGGGDAGAFF.

With regard to this clone: Different DNA sequences within this sample yield the same CDR3. CDR3 loop: CASSYSGGTGELFF. DNA for the CDR3: TGTGCCAGCAGTTACTCGGGGGGGACCGGGGAGCTGTTTTTT. V gene TRBV6-5 combines with J gene TRBJ2-2, with 7 bases identical to TRBD2. Germline values: CDR1 MNHEY, CDR2 SVGAGI. The CDR3 contains 14 residues. After removal of 0 bases from V and 5 bases from J, the junction contained 0 bases not matched to a gene.

The chain uses TRBV24-1 and TRBJ2-1; perhaps TRBD1 as D (5 bases). CDR1 is KGHDR and CDR2 is SFDVKD in the germline V gene. This CDR3 is built from 16 residues. V gave up 3 bases and J gave up 7 bases, with 18 bases separating them. The CDR3 region has the DNA TGTGCCACCAGTGATCCGTCCGGCAGGGTCAATAATGAGCAGTTCTTC. This encodes CATSDPSGRVNNEQFF.

CDR3 DNA: TGTGCCAGCAGTTTTAATACAGATGGTCAGCCCCAGCATTTT. It codes for CASSFNTDGQPQHF. The gene calls are TRBV27 and TRBJ1-5; D ambiguous. The ends were cut back, 3 bases at V and 6 bases at J, with 12 bases in the middle. Germline V lookup: CDR1 MNHEY, CDR2 SMNVEV (reference sequence). The CDR3 is 14 residues long.

This clone turned up a few times. CDR3 sequence (DNA): TGCAGTGCTAGTAATCCAGATTACAATGAGCAGTTCTTC. This sequence encodes CSASNPDYNEQFF. The chain couples TRBV20-1 to TRBJ2-1; D is undetermined. CDR3 size: 13 residues. CDR1 and CDR2 from the germline V gene are DFQATT and SNEGSKA (reference sequence). Between the trimmed V and J ends, which lost 3 bases and 4 bases, there was a span of 10 bases.

The rearrangement uses TRBV4-1 and TRBJ2-1; TRBD1 aligns across 7 bases. Germline CDR1 is MGHRA and CDR2 is YSYEKL. There are 16 residues in the CDR3. V lost 0 bases and J lost 6; bases outside the gene matches: 8. The CDR3 DNA is TGCGCCAGCAGCCAAGATAGGACAGGTATTCCCAATGAGCAGTTCTTC. Its translation is CASSQDRTGIPNEQFF.

The J gene is TRBJ1-1, the V gene TRBV28; no clear D gene. From germline, CDR1 is MDHEN and CDR2 SYDVKM. The CDR3 runs 16 residues. V shed 7 bases and J shed 1 base, with 19 bases lying between them. The CDR3 nucleotides read TGTGCCAGCAAGACCCTCCTCGCGGGTGAGAACACTGAAGCTTTCTTT. Its protein product is CASKTLLAGENTEAFF.

This chain links TRBV10-1 with TRBJ1-1; unclear D gene. CDR1 is WNHNN, CDR2 SYGVQD, per germline (reference sequence). Trimming cost V 4 bases and J 7 bases, with 16 bases left between them. The CDR3 sequence is 14 residues long. The CDR3 loop is CASSASAEGGEAFF. The CDR3 DNA is TGCGCCAGCAGTGCGAGTGCAGAGGGCGGTGAAGCTTTCTTT.

The V and J genes are TRBV9 and TRBJ2-3; maybe TRBD2 (5 bases). Between the trimmed V and J ends, which lost 4 bases and 0 bases, there was a span of 12 bases. This CDR3 has 15 residues. Germline CDR1 and CDR2: SGDLS and YYNGEE. The CDR3 loop is CASSSREGSTDTQYF. The CDR3 DNA follows: TGTGCCAGCAGCAGCCGGGAAGGAAGCACAGATACGCAGTATTTT.

This chain links TRBV30 with TRBJ2-7; 9 bases line up with TRBD2. Per germline, CDR1 GTSNPN and CDR2 SVGIG (reference sequence). V lost 1 base, J lost 6 bases, and 10 bases stayed unmatched. The length of the CDR3 is 15 residues. CDR3 bases: TGTGCCTGGAGTGGGGGGCCTAGCGGGACCCTCGAGCAGTACTTC. It is translated as CAWSGGPSGTLEQYF.

Notes on this clone: This same CDR3 is encoded by further DNA sequences in the sample. V and J are TRBV28 and TRBJ1-2; no reliable D call. Germline CDR1 MDHEN, CDR2 SYDVKM. Trimming removed 5 bases from V and 8 bases from J, with 9 bases in between. This CDR3 is built from 11 residues. CDR3 sequence reads: CASSPQYGYTF. The CDR3 DNA reads TGTGCCAGCAGTCCTCAGTACGGCTACACCTTC.

The chain employs TRBV6-6 and TRBJ2-1; D may be TRBD2 (6 bases). CDR1 is MNHNY, CDR2 SVGAGI, per germline (reference sequence). The V and J ends lost 7 bases and 7 bases respectively, with 17 bases between them. CDR3 size: 14 residues. The CDR3 loop reads CASTPPGARNEQFF. The CDR3 DNA reads as TGTGCCAGCACCCCACCGGGAGCTAGGAATGAGCAGTTCTTC.

CDR3 sequence (DNA): TGTGCCAGCTCATCCGGACAGGGAGGGGTAGATACGCAGTATTTT. This gives the protein CASSSGQGGVDTQYF. The chain joins TRBV18 to TRBJ2-3, with D possibly matching TRBD1 (8 bases). The V gene's germline CDR1 is KGHSH and CDR2 LQKENI. The CDR3 covers 15 residues. V shed 5 bases and J shed 5 bases, with 17 bases lying between them.

The gene calls are TRBV30 and TRBJ1-3; D is ambiguous. The germline gives CDR1 GTSNPN, CDR2 SVGIG (reference sequence). V lost 2 bases, J lost 0 bases, and 5 bases lay in between. The CDR3 covers 13 residues. CDR3 amino acids: CAWSLGSGNTIYF. The CDR3, as DNA: TGTGCCTGGAGTCTAGGCTCTGGAAACACCATATATTTT.

This clone came up once. The gene calls are TRBV5-1 and TRBJ2-5; perhaps TRBD2 as D (6 bases). Trimming cost V 2 bases and J 4 bases, with 15 bases left between them. This CDR3 is built from 15 residues. Germline-derived CDR1 and CDR2 are SGHRS and YFSETQ. CDR3 amino acids: CASSFRPQGGETQYF. The CDR3 nucleotides are TGCGCCAGCAGCTTTCGGCCTCAGGGAGGAGAGACCCAGTACTTC.

This sequence joins TRBV11-2 and TRBJ2-5; D uncertain. V lost 5 bases and J lost 5, with 12 bases in between. CDR1 and CDR2 from the germline V gene are SGHAT and FQNNGV. This CDR3 has 13 residues. The CDR3 is CASSPQDGETQYF. As DNA, the CDR3 is TGTGCCAGCAGCCCCCAGGATGGGGAGACCCAGTACTTC.